Listed below are T cell receptor beta chains from one sample, sequenced in a study of blood T cell repertoires in COVID-19. The data were produced by immunoSEQ multiplex PCR, yet TCRdb's version contains in-frame clones alone and is incomplete. The data hold about 230,000 clones, with around 92% observed a single time. The source material was PBMCs or T cells enriched from blood (not recorded which). The source of these receptors is a woman in her twenties or thirties with acute COVID-19. Each CDR3 is given with its conserved first and last residue. The D gene is left open where the match is weak. A clone size is listed for some rows: how often the clone was seen (once, few, many), or a class if it is expanded.

- TRBD2 TRBJ2-1 TRBV5-4 CASSPDFPSGGPLPYNEQFF TGTGCCAGCAGCCCCGATTTCCCTAGCGGGGGCCCTCTTCCCTACAATGAGCAGTTCTTC
- TRBD2 TRBJ2-3 TRBV9 CASSTVTSADTDTQYF TGTGCCAGCAGCACCGTCACTAGCGCCGACACAGATACGCAGTATTTT
- - TRBJ1-2 TRBV20-1 CSARDPGGYTF TGCAGTGCTAGAGATCCGGGTGGCTACACCTTC
- TRBD1 TRBJ1-2 TRBV6-1 CASSDDRDHGYTF TGTGCCAGCAGTGATGACAGGGACCATGGCTACACCTTC
- TRBD2 TRBJ2-2 TRBV9 CASSVGARTSVSGGELFF TGTGCCAGCAGCGTAGGGGCCAGGACTAGCGTTTCTGGCGGGGAGCTGTTTTTT
- - TRBJ2-7 TRBV20-1 CSARRAYEQYF TGCAGTGCTAGGAGGGCGTACGAGCAGTACTTC
once TRBD1 TRBJ1-1 TRBV5-6 CASSGGTGATEAFF TGTGCCAGCAGCGGAGGGACAGGGGCTACTGAAGCTTTCTTT
- TRBD1 TRBJ2-5 TRBV4-3 CASSQGDRVPETQYF TGCGCCAGCAGCCAAGGGGACAGGGTACCAGAGACCCAGTACTTC
many TRBD2 TRBJ2-7 TRBV6-1 CASSEFEASGGNEQYF TGTGCCAGCAGTGAATTTGAGGCTAGCGGCGGGAACGAGCAGTACTTC
- TRBD2 TRBJ2-3 TRBV3-1/TRBV3-2 CASSQEPSGGITDTQYF TGTGCCAGCAGCCAAGAGCCTAGCGGGGGGATCACAGATACGCAGTATTTT
- - TRBJ2-6 TRBV10-3 CAISPQGGYGANVLTF TGTGCCATCAGTCCACAGGGTGGATACGGGGCCAACGTCCTGACTTTC
- - TRBJ2-1 TRBV3-1/TRBV3-2 CASSHPTASNEQFF TGTGCCAGCAGCCACCCGACAGCCTCCAATGAGCAGTTCTTC
- - TRBJ1-2 TRBV12-3/TRBV12-4 CASRPGISGYTF TGTGCCAGCAGGCCAGGGATCTCTGGCTACACCTTC
- - TRBJ1-1 TRBV5-1 CASRGEGTEAFF TGCGCCAGCAGGGGGGAGGGCACTGAAGCTTTCTTT
- TRBD1 TRBJ1-1 TRBV15 CATSRDGGGQGDTEAFF TGTGCCACCAGCAGAGATGGGGGGGGACAGGGAGATACTGAAGCTTTCTTT
- TRBD2 TRBJ2-3 TRBV25-1 CASSETSGGNTDTQYF TGTGCCAGCAGTGAGACTAGCGGGGGGAACACAGATACGCAGTATTTT
- TRBD1 TRBJ2-5 TRBV2 CASRAGQGLQETQYF TGTGCCAGCAGAGCCGGACAGGGCCTCCAAGAGACCCAGTACTTC
- - TRBJ2-7 TRBV5-4 CASSLVDTQTNEQYF TGTGCCAGCAGCTTGGTGGACACCCAGACAAACGAGCAGTACTTC
- - TRBJ1-1 TRBV5-6 CASSTTPRGNEAFF TGTGCCAGCAGCACAACCCCGCGGGGAAATGAAGCTTTCTTT
- TRBD1 TRBJ1-3 TRBV28 CASIPARDRGLGNTIYF TGTGCCAGCATTCCAGCCCGGGACAGGGGGCTTGGAAACACCATATATTTT
- - TRBJ2-3 TRBV10-3 CAISDGGVDTQYF TGTGCCATCAGTGACGGGGGTGTCGATACGCAGTATTTT
- - TRBJ2-7 TRBV5-1 CASSLEGGSYEQYF TGCGCCAGCAGCTTGGAGGGAGGCTCCTACGAGCAGTACTTC